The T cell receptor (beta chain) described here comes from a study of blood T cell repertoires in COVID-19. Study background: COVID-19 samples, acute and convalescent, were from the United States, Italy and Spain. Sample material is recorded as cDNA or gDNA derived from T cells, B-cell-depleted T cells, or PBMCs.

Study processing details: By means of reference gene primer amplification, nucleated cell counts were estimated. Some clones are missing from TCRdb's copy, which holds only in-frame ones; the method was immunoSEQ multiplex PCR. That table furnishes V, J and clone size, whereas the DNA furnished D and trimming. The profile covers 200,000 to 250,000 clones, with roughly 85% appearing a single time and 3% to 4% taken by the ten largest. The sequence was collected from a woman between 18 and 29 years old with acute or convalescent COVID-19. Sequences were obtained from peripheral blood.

The CDR3 here is CASSGGQGGYSYGYTF. Written as DNA, the CDR3 is TGTGCCAGCAGTGGCGGACAGGGCGGATACAGCTATGGCTACACCTTC. This chain uses TRBV2 with TRBJ1-2; 8 nucleotides line up with TRBD1. There are 16 residues in the CDR3. The germline V gene encodes CDR1 SNHLY and CDR2 FYNNEI. V lost 4 bases and J lost 4; bases outside the gene matches: 11.